Below are 24 T cell receptor beta chains sequenced from a single sample in a study of blood T cell repertoires in COVID-19. The data were produced by immunoSEQ multiplex PCR, yet TCRdb's version contains in-frame clones alone and is incomplete. The table has around 250,000 clones, around 93% seen once; the top ten hold approximately 1.2%. Sequences were obtained from PBMCs or T cells enriched from blood (not recorded which). These TCRs come from a human donor in a cohort exposed to, infected with or recovered from COVID-19 (not recorded which). The donor label of this sample is uncertain.

This chain joins TRBV20-1 and TRBJ1-5; 7 bases agree with TRBD1. The CDR3 is 13 residues long. CDR1 is DFQATT and CDR2 is SNEGSKA in the germline V gene (reference sequence). V shed 3 bases and J 5 bases; nucleotides not matched to a gene: 4. CDR3 amino acids: CSASGQEDQPQHF. Here the CDR3 DNA reads TGCAGTGCTAGTGGACAGGAGGATCAGCCCCAGCATTTT.

This chain joins TRBV2 and TRBJ2-7; 8 positions agree with TRBD1. The ends lost 6 bases at V and 3 bases at J; junction bases unmatched: 10. There are 15 residues in the CDR3. Germline V gene data show CDR1 as SNHLY and CDR2 as FYNNEI. CDR3 DNA: TGTGCCAGCAGGGAGAGTCCCGGGACAGGCTACGAGCAGTACTTC. This encodes CASRESPGTGYEQYF.

The chain is built from TRBV11-2 and TRBJ2-7; TRBD1 matches 7 bases. The CDR3 runs to 15 residues. The germline V gene has CDR1 SGHAT and CDR2 FQNNGV. The ends lost 6 bases at V and 4 bases at J; junction bases unmatched: 12. The CDR3 bases are TGTGCCAGCAGAGCGCCGGGACAGCTCCCATACGAGCAGTACTTC. This codes for CASRAPGQLPYEQYF.

The genes are TRBV6-5 and TRBJ2-1, with 7 bases matching TRBD2. After removal of 0 bases from V and 9 bases from J, the junction contained 8 bases not matched to a gene. The CDR3 totals 15 residues. Germline V gene data show CDR1 as MNHEY and CDR2 as SVGAGI. CDR3 sequence (DNA): TGTGCCAGCAGTTACTCGAGGGAGCGGGGCCTTGAGCAGTTCTTC. Translation gives CASSYSRERGLEQFF.

The gene calls are TRBV7-8 and TRBJ2-1; the D gene is possibly TRBD1 (6 bases). The germline V gene has CDR1 SGHVS and CDR2 FQNEAQ. The CDR3 is 15 residues long. Between the trimmed V and J ends, which lost 3 bases and 5 bases, there was a span of 14 bases. This chain's CDR3 is CASSLEQGFHNEQFF. As DNA, the CDR3 is TGTGCCAGCAGCTTGGAGCAGGGGTTTCACAATGAGCAGTTCTTC.

This clone was seen a single time. CDR3 residues: CASGRGDYEQYF. The CDR3 region has the DNA TGTGCCAGCGGGAGGGGGGATTACGAGCAGTACTTC. The J gene is TRBJ2-7, the V gene TRBV2, with a possible D match to TRBD2 (7 bases). CDR3 length equals 12 residues. Trimming cost V 8 bases and J 4 bases, with 12 bases left between them. From germline, CDR1 is SNHLY and CDR2 FYNNEI.

The V call is TRBV2, the J call TRBJ2-5; tentatively, D is TRBD1 (5 bases). Trimming left V 5 bases short and J 2 bases short, with 15 bases between. Germline-derived CDR1 and CDR2 are SNHLY and FYNNEI. The CDR3 runs to 15 residues. In DNA form, the CDR3 reads TGTGCCAGCAGTCTGGACACAGCCTCGCAAGAGACCCAGTACTTC. It translates to CASSLDTASQETQYF. Full variable domain (remainder filled in from reference TRBV2 and TRBJ2-5): EPEVTQTPSHQVTQMGQEVILRCVPISNHLYFYWYRQILGQKVEFLVSFYNNEISEKSEIFDDQFSVERPDGSNFTLKIRSTKLEDSAMYFCASSLDTASQETQYFGPGTRLLVL.

This chain joins TRBV12-3 or TRBV12-4 and TRBJ1-2, with TRBD1 identical over 8 bases. Trimming at V came to 3 bases and at J to 6 bases, leaving 3 bases not matched to a gene. This CDR3 has 13 residues. The CDR3 spells CASSFRTGNGYTF. For the CDR3, the DNA is TGTGCCAGCAGTTTCCGGACAGGGAATGGCTACACCTTC.

The CDR3 region is CATSRDPDSWTGELFF. CDR3 DNA sequence: TGTGCCACCAGCAGAGATCCCGACAGCTGGACCGGGGAGCTGTTTTTT. J is TRBJ2-2 and V is TRBV15; the D gene is possibly TRBD1 (5 bases). Germline V gives CDR1 LNHNV, CDR2 YYDKDF (reference sequence). The ends were cut back, 0 bases at V and 5 bases at J, with 13 bases in the middle. The CDR3 consists of 16 residues.

This sequence joins TRBV7-6 and TRBJ1-3; 10 nucleotides agree with TRBD1. CDR3 length: 21 residues. Trimming took 1 base from V and 9 from J; bases not matched to a gene: 24. Germline CDR1 reads SGHVS; CDR2 reads FNYEAQ. The CDR3 protein is CASSLVRGRIHRGQGRPTIYF. The CDR3 coding sequence is TGTGCCAGCAGCTTAGTTCGGGGTCGAATTCACCGGGGACAGGGGAGACCCACCATATATTTT.

The chain combines TRBV6-2 or TRBV6-3 with TRBJ2-1, with TRBD2 matching 13 bases. J was trimmed by 8 bases and V by 5 bases; bases with no gene match: 6. Germline V gives CDR1 MNHEY, CDR2 SVGEGT. The CDR3 covers 15 residues. The CDR3 loop reads CASSKTSGGIDEQFF. The CDR3 DNA reads as TGTGCCAGCAGTAAGACTAGCGGGGGGATCGATGAGCAGTTCTTC.

The rearrangement links TRBV12-3 or TRBV12-4 to TRBJ2-1, with TRBD2 identical over 10 bases. The CDR3 totals 13 residues. The J segment lost 8 bases and the V segment lost 7 bases, leaving 5 bases of the junction unmatched. The chain's CDR3 is CASNQLAGYEQFF. The CDR3 DNA reads as TGTGCCAGCAACCAACTAGCGGGGTATGAGCAGTTCTTC.

This chain connects TRBV7-8 to TRBJ2-3; a weak D match, TRBD1 (5 bases). Trimming removed 1 base at V and 6 bases at J, with 11 bases between. There are 14 residues in the CDR3. Germline CDR1 and CDR2: SGHVS and FQNEAQ. The CDR3 nucleotides read TGTGCCAGCAGCTTAGACTCCCACAGGGATACGCAGTATTTT. Its protein is CASSLDSHRDTQYF. The full variable domain, in which reference TRBV7-8 and TRBJ2-3 provide the parts outside the CDR3, is GAGVSQSPRYKVAKRGQDVALRCDPISGHVSLFWYQQALGQGPEFLTYFQNEAQLDKSGLPSDRFFAERPEGSVSTLKIQRTQQEDSAVYLCASSLDSHRDTQYFGPGTRLTVL.

This clone is a singleton in its sample. The CDR3 DNA follows: TGTGCCAGCAGTGAGCTACTGACAGGGCGCAATCAGCCCCAGCATTTT. This translates into CASSELLTGRNQPQHF. The chain is built from TRBV6-1 and TRBJ1-5; 7 bases fit TRBD1. The germline CDR1 and CDR2 sequences are MNHNS and SASEGT. Trimming took 3 bases from V and 2 from J; bases not matched to a gene: 7. The CDR3 has 16 residues.

The J gene is TRBJ1-4, the V gene TRBV7-9, with a weak D call TRBD1 (6 bases). The germline V gene encodes CDR1 SEHNR and CDR2 FQNEAQ (reference sequence). The V end lost 1 base, the J end lost 3 bases, and 9 bases lay between the germline ends. The CDR3 totals 15 residues. CDR3 region: CASSLEGTPNEKLFF. The CDR3 DNA reads as TGTGCCAGCAGCTTAGAAGGGACACCTAATGAAAAACTGTTTTTT.

The rearrangement joins TRBV2 to TRBJ1-1; the D is unclear. The germline V and J ends were trimmed by 3 bases and 1 base, with 12 bases remaining between them. CDR3 length: 15 amino acids. Germline V gene sequence: CDR1 SNHLY, CDR2 FYNNEI. In nucleotides, the CDR3 is TGTGCCAGCAGTGACGGGTCCCGCAGGAACACTGAAGCTTTCTTT. This translates into CASSDGSRRNTEAFF. Complete variable domain (other parts from reference TRBV2 and TRBJ1-1): EPEVTQTPSHQVTQMGQEVILRCVPISNHLYFYWYRQILGQKVEFLVSFYNNEISEKSEIFDDQFSVERPDGSNFTLKIRSTKLEDSAMYFCASSDGSRRNTEAFFGQGTRLTVV.

The count of this clone is one. The V and J genes are TRBV4-3 and TRBJ2-3, with D unresolved. The CDR3 is 13 amino acids. Trimming removed 3 bases from V and 3 bases from J, with 7 bases in between. Germline assignment: CDR1 LGHNA and CDR2 YSLEER. The DNA of the CDR3 is TGCGCCAGCAGCCAGACCGGGACAGATACGCAGTATTTT. This sequence encodes CASSQTGTDTQYF.

This clone was recorded once. For the CDR3, the DNA is TGTGCCAGCAGTCTTGTCGTGAGCCAGCCCCAGCATTTT. Encoded protein: CASSLVVSQPQHF. J is TRBJ1-5 and V is TRBV2; D gene ambiguous. CDR3 length: 13 residues. Deletions cut 5 bases from V and 7 bases from J, with 12 bases between. The germline gives CDR1 SNHLY, CDR2 FYNNEI.

The V gene is TRBV25-1, the J gene TRBJ2-5; possibly TRBD2 for D (5 bases). The CDR3 extends over 15 amino acids. The V and J ends lost 6 bases and 1 base respectively, with 15 bases between them. The germline gives CDR1 MGHDK, CDR2 SYGVNS. This CDR3 reads CASRGREPGQETQYF. The CDR3 DNA sequence: TGTGCCAGCAGGGGCCGGGAACCGGGCCAAGAGACCCAGTACTTC. The full variable domain, in which reference TRBV25-1 and TRBJ2-5 provide the parts outside the CDR3, is EADIYQTPRYLVIGTGKKITLECSQTMGHDKMYWYQQDPGMELHLIHYSYGVNSTEKGDLSSESTVSRIRTEHFPLTLESARPSHTSQYLCASRGREPGQETQYFGPGTRLLVL.

This clone has a single count. V usage is TRBV3-1 (or the pseudogene TRBV3-2) and J usage is TRBJ1-1; D call uncertain. This CDR3 is 14 amino acids long. Trimming stripped 2 bases from V and 4 bases from J, with 11 bases between. The germline CDR1 and CDR2 sequences are LGHDT and YNNKEL (reference sequence). This CDR3 reads CASSQIQARTEAFF. In DNA, the CDR3 is TGTGCCAGCAGCCAAATCCAGGCGCGCACTGAAGCTTTCTTT.

The chain employs TRBV15 and TRBJ1-4; maybe TRBD1 (5 bases). CDR1 is LNHNV and CDR2 is YYDKDF in the germline V gene (reference sequence). With 4 bases removed from V and 8 bases from J, the gap between germline ends came to 14 bases. This CDR3 is 14 amino acids long. CDR3 coding DNA: TGTGCCACCAGCACATCAACAGGTCTCGAAAAACTGTTTTTT. This sequence encodes CATSTSTGLEKLFF. Using reference TRBV15 and TRBJ1-4 for the parts outside the CDR3, the full variable domain is DAMVIQNPRYQVTQFGKPVTLSCSQTLNHNVMYWYQQKSSQAPKLLFHYYDKDFNNEADTPDNFQSRRPNTSFCFLDIRSPGLGDTAMYLCATSTSTGLEKLFFGSGTQLSVL.

The genes are TRBV5-5 and TRBJ1-2; D gene ambiguous. This CDR3 has 14 residues. V lost 3 bases, J lost 4 bases, and 13 bases lay in between. Germline-derived CDR1 and CDR2 are SGHKS and YYEKEE (reference sequence). Here the CDR3 DNA reads TGTGCCAGCAGCTCCGGGGATATAGTCTATGGCTACACCTTC. As protein: CASSSGDIVYGYTF.

The V gene is TRBV30, the J gene TRBJ1-2, with unresolved D. Trimming left V 2 bases short and J 8 bases short, with 15 bases between. Germline V gene sequence: CDR1 GTSNPN, CDR2 SVGIG (reference sequence). The CDR3 runs 13 residues. This CDR3 is CAWSTGLRSGYTF. The DNA for the CDR3 is TGTGCCTGGAGTACCGGGTTACGGTCCGGCTACACCTTC. The variable domain in full, completed from reference TRBV30 and TRBJ1-2, reads SQTIHQWPATLVQPVGSPLSLECTVEGTSNPNLYWYRQAAGRGLQLLFYSVGIGQISSEVPQNLSASRPQDRQFILSSKKLLLSDSGFYLCAWSTGLRSGYTFGSGTRLTVV.

This rearrangement joins TRBV3-1 (or the pseudogene TRBV3-2) to TRBJ2-1; TRBD2 is a possible D gene (6 bases). Trimming pared 6 bases from V and 5 bases from J, leaving 14 bases between. Germline loops: CDR1 LGHDT, CDR2 YNNKEL (reference sequence). This CDR3 is 14 amino acids long. CDR3 amino acids: CASSHRTGDNEQFF. The DNA for the CDR3 is TGTGCCAGCAGTCATAGGACGGGAGACAATGAGCAGTTCTTC.